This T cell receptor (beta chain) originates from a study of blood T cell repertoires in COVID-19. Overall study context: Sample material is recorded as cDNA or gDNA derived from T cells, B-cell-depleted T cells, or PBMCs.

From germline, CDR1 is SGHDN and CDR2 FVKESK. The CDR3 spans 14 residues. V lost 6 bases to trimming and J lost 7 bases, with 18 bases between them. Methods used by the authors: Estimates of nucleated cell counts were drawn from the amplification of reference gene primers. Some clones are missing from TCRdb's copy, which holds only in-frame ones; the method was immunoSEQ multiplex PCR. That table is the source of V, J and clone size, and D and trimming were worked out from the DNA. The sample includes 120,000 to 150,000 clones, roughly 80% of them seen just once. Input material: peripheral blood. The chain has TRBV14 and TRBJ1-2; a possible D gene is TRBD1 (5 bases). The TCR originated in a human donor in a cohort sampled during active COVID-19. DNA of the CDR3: TGTGCCAGCAGACATTCCGGGGGATCCAGTGGCTACACCTTC. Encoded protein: CASRHSGGSSGYTF.